This TCR beta chain was recovered during a study of blood T cell repertoires in COVID-19. The CDR3 covers 17 residues. With 4 bases clipped from V and 5 bases from J, the junction kept 14 bases outside the gene matches. The germline CDR1 and CDR2 sequences are SGHRS and YFSETQ. Sequencing used immunoSEQ multiplex PCR; TCRdb keeps in-frame clones, though not all of them. The table includes roughly 100,000 clones, around four fifths detected once. The sequence came from a woman between 70 and 85 years old with acute or convalescent COVID-19. Sequences were obtained from peripheral blood. V gene TRBV5-1 combines with J gene TRBJ1-1; 10 bases are shared with TRBD1. The CDR3 DNA is TGCGCCAGCAGCCAGGTGGGACAGGGGCCCCTGTGGACTGAAGCTTTCTTT. It codes for CASSQVGQGPLWTEAFF.